This TCR beta chain was sequenced during a study of blood T cell repertoires in COVID-19. On the study more broadly: Collection of acute and convalescent COVID-19 samples took place in the United States, Italy and Spain.

Across under 25 US areas, participants ranged in age from about 18 to 90 years. Assay: immunoSEQ multiplex PCR; the TCRdb copy retains only in-frame clones and omits some. Counted here are around 450,000 clones, roughly nine tenths occurring once; the ten biggest clones make up around 0.7%. Specimen: PBMCs or T cells enriched from blood (not recorded which). The TCR was taken from a woman between 18 and 29 years old who had recovered from COVID-19.

In DNA, the CDR3 is TGTGCCAGCAGTTTACTCCGGACAGGCAACACCGGGGAGCTGTTTTTT. Protein product: CASSLLRTGNTGELFF. The chain recombines TRBV27 with TRBJ2-2; 7 bases match TRBD1. The V gene end was trimmed by 2 bases and the J gene end by 2 bases; junction bases not matched to a gene: 5. Germline CDR1 is MNHEY and CDR2 is SMNVEV (reference sequence). This CDR3 has 16 residues.